The rows below give T cell receptor beta chains drawn from one sample of a study of blood T cell repertoires in COVID-19. Profiling relied on immunoSEQ multiplex PCR, and the TCRdb table lists in-frame clones only, not all of them. This sample has around 250,000 clones, with around 90% found just once. What was sequenced was peripheral blood. The receptor set was obtained from a woman in her sixties or seventies with COVID-19, enrolled during active disease. Each CDR3 is given with its conserved first and last residue. The D gene is left open where the match is weak. Size is stated for part of the rows, as once, few or many counts, or as a class when the clone is expanded.

v_call: TRBV25-1
cdr3_length: 12
d_call: .
clone_size: few
j_call: TRBJ1-2
cdr3_aa: CASSEFMYGYTF
cdr3_nt: TGTGCCAGCAGTGAATTTATGTATGGCTACACCTTC

v_call: TRBV10-1
cdr3_length: 14
d_call: .
clone_size: .
j_call: TRBJ2-1
cdr3_aa: CASPKGQMGDEQFF
cdr3_nt: TGCGCCAGCCCTAAAGGACAGATGGGCGATGAGCAGTTCTTC

v_call: TRBV5-8
cdr3_length: 17
d_call: TRBD1
clone_size: .
j_call: TRBJ1-6
cdr3_aa: CASSPGTGAFASSPLHF
cdr3_nt: TGTGCCAGCAGCCCCGGGACAGGGGCCTTTGCGAGTTCACCCCTCCACTTT

v_call: TRBV19
cdr3_length: 18
d_call: TRBD1
clone_size: .
j_call: TRBJ1-3
cdr3_aa: CASRQASSGTGAGNTIYF
cdr3_nt: TGTGCCAGTAGGCAAGCTAGCTCCGGGACAGGGGCTGGAAACACCATATATTTT

v_call: TRBV6-2/TRBV6-3
cdr3_length: 16
d_call: .
clone_size: .
j_call: TRBJ2-7
cdr3_aa: CASSYRITGSLYEQYF
cdr3_nt: TGTGCCAGCAGTTACCGGATCACAGGGTCCCTTTACGAGCAGTACTTC

v_call: TRBV5-5
cdr3_length: 17
d_call: .
clone_size: .
j_call: TRBJ1-3
cdr3_aa: CASSSRGASPSGNTIYF
cdr3_nt: TGTGCCAGCAGCTCCCGGGGGGCCTCTCCCTCTGGAAACACCATATATTTT

v_call: TRBV5-4
cdr3_length: 16
d_call: TRBD1
clone_size: .
j_call: TRBJ2-3
cdr3_aa: CASSEPGQKFTDTQYF
cdr3_nt: TGTGCCAGCAGCGAACCGGGACAGAAGTTCACAGATACGCAGTATTTT

v_call: TRBV5-4
cdr3_length: 15
d_call: TRBD1
clone_size: .
j_call: TRBJ2-5
cdr3_aa: CASSSPESGGETQYF
cdr3_nt: TGTGCCAGCAGCTCCCCCGAATCAGGGGGAGAGACCCAGTACTTC

v_call: TRBV29-1
cdr3_length: 17
d_call: .
clone_size: .
j_call: TRBJ1-1
cdr3_aa: CSVRDRGGLGPNTEAFF
cdr3_nt: TGCAGCGTCCGCGACCGGGGGGGGCTCGGCCCCAACACTGAAGCTTTCTTT

v_call: TRBV18
cdr3_length: 13
d_call: TRBD2
clone_size: .
j_call: TRBJ2-3
cdr3_aa: CASSPSGGDTQYF
cdr3_nt: TGTGCCAGCTCACCAAGCGGGGGAGATACGCAGTATTTT

v_call: TRBV6-6
cdr3_length: 15
d_call: TRBD1
clone_size: .
j_call: TRBJ1-2
cdr3_aa: CASSYPGTEIYGYTF
cdr3_nt: TGTGCCAGCAGTTACCCCGGGACAGAGATCTATGGCTACACCTTC

v_call: TRBV4-3
cdr3_length: 15
d_call: .
clone_size: .
j_call: TRBJ1-5
cdr3_aa: CASSQDGGSNQPQHF
cdr3_nt: TGCGCCAGCAGCCAAGATGGGGGGAGCAATCAGCCCCAGCATTTT

v_call: TRBV5-1
cdr3_length: 14
d_call: TRBD1
clone_size: .
j_call: TRBJ1-1
cdr3_aa: CASSSDIQGAEAFF
cdr3_nt: TGCGCCAGCAGCTCAGATATACAGGGGGCTGAAGCTTTCTTT

v_call: TRBV19
cdr3_length: 14
d_call: .
clone_size: .
j_call: TRBJ1-1
cdr3_aa: CASSPRETNTEAFF
cdr3_nt: TGTGCCAGTAGCCCCCGGGAGACGAACACTGAAGCTTTCTTT

v_call: TRBV6-1
cdr3_length: 14
d_call: .
clone_size: .
j_call: TRBJ2-7
cdr3_aa: CASSEWDNSYEQYF
cdr3_nt: TGTGCCAGCAGTGAATGGGACAACTCCTACGAGCAGTACTTC

v_call: TRBV6-5
cdr3_length: 16
d_call: TRBD1
clone_size: .
j_call: TRBJ1-2
cdr3_aa: CASSYYRTGNNYGYTF
cdr3_nt: TGTGCCAGCAGTTACTACCGGACAGGGAATAACTATGGCTACACCTTC

v_call: TRBV19
cdr3_length: 14
d_call: TRBD2
clone_size: .
j_call: TRBJ2-5
cdr3_aa: CASKTTAGAETQYF
cdr3_nt: TGTGCCAGTAAAACTACAGCGGGGGCAGAGACCCAGTACTTC

v_call: TRBV6-5
cdr3_length: 14
d_call: .
clone_size: .
j_call: TRBJ1-1
cdr3_aa: CASSYSSVFTEAFF
cdr3_nt: TGTGCCAGCAGTTACTCGTCCGTGTTCACTGAAGCTTTCTTT